The clone carrying this T cell receptor (beta chain) was observed a few times. The data were produced by immunoSEQ multiplex PCR, yet TCRdb's version contains in-frame clones alone and is incomplete. The table shows 70,000 or so clones, with approximately 87% occurring only once. The trim removed 5 bases at V and 8 bases at J, leaving 5 bases unmatched. This CDR3 is 12 amino acids long. In germline, CDR1 is MNHNY, CDR2 SVGAGI (reference sequence). The data were obtained in a study of identifying expanded T cells in peripheral blood. The sequencing input was blood. The chain recombines TRBV6-6 with TRBJ1-2, with 7 nucleotides matching TRBD1. This receptor was identified in a person aged 18 to 69 in good health. The CDR3 DNA follows: TGTGCCAGCAGTGACAGGGATCGGGGCTACACCTTC. This sequence encodes CASSDRDRGYTF.